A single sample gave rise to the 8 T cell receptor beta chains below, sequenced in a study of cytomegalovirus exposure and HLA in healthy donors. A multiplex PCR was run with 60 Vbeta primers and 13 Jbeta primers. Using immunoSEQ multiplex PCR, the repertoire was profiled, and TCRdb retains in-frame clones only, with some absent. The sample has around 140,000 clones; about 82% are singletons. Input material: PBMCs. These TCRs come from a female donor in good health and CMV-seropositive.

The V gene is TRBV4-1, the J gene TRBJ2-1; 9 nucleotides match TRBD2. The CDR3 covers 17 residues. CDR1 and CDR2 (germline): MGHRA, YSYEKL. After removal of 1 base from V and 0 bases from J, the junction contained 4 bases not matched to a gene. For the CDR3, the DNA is TGCGCCAGCAGCCAAGCCGGCGGGGGGGGCTCCTACAATGAGCAGTTCTTC. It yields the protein CASSQAGGGGSYNEQFF.

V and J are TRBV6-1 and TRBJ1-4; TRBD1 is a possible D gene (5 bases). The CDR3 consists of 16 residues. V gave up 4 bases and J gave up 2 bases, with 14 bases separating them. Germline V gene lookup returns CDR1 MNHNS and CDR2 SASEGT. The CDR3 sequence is CASSGLGRGTNEKLFF. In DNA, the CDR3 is TGTGCCAGCAGTGGCCTGGGGCGAGGCACTAATGAAAAACTGTTTTTT.

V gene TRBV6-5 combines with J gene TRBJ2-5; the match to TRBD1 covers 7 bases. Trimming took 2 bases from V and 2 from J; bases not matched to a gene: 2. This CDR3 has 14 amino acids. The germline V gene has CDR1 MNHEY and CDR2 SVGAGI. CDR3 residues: CASSYGGQQETQYF. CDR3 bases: TGTGCCAGCAGTTACGGGGGACAGCAAGAGACCCAGTACTTC.

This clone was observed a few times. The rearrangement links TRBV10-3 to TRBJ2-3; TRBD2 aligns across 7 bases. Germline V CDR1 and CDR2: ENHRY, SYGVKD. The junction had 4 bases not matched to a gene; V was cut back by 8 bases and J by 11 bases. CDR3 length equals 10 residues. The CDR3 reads CAIGAGEQYF. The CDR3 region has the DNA TGTGCCATCGGGGCGGGAGAGCAGTATTTT.

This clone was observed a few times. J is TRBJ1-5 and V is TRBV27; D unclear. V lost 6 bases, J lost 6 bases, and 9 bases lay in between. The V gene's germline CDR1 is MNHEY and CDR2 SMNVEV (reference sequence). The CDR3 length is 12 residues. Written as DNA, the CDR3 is TGTGCCAGCAGGACCGGCGGTCAGCCCCAGCATTTT. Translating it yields CASRTGGQPQHF.

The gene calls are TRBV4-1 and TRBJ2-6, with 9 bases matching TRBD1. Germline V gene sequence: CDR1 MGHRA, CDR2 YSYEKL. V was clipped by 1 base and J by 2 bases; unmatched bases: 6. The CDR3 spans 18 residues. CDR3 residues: CASSQGRDRVAGANVLTF. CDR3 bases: TGCGCCAGCAGCCAAGGACGGGACAGGGTTGCTGGGGCCAACGTCCTGACTTTC.

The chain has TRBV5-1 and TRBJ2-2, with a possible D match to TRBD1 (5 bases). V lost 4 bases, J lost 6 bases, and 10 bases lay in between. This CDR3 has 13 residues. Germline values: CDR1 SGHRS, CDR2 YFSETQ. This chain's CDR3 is CASSPGNSGELFF. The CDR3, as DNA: TGCGCCAGCAGCCCAGGGAATTCCGGGGAGCTGTTTTTT. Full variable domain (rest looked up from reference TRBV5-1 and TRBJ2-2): KAGVTQTPRYLIKTRGQQVTLSCSPISGHRSVSWYQQTPGQGLQFLFEYFSETQRNKGNFPGRFSGRQFSNSRSEMNVSTLELGDSALYLCASSPGNSGELFFGEGSRLTVL.

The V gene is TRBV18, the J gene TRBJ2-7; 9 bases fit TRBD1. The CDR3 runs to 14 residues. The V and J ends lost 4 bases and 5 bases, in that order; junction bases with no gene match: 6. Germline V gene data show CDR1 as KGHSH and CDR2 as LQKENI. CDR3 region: CASSRDRVEDEQYF. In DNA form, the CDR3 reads TGTGCCAGCTCACGGGACAGGGTAGAGGACGAGCAGTACTTC. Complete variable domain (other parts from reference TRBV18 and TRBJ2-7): NAGVMQNPRHLVRRRGQEARLRCSPMKGHSHVYWYRQLPEEGLKFMVYLQKENIIDESGMPKERFSAEFPKEGPSILRIQQVVRGDSAAYFCASSRDRVEDEQYFGPGTRLTVT.